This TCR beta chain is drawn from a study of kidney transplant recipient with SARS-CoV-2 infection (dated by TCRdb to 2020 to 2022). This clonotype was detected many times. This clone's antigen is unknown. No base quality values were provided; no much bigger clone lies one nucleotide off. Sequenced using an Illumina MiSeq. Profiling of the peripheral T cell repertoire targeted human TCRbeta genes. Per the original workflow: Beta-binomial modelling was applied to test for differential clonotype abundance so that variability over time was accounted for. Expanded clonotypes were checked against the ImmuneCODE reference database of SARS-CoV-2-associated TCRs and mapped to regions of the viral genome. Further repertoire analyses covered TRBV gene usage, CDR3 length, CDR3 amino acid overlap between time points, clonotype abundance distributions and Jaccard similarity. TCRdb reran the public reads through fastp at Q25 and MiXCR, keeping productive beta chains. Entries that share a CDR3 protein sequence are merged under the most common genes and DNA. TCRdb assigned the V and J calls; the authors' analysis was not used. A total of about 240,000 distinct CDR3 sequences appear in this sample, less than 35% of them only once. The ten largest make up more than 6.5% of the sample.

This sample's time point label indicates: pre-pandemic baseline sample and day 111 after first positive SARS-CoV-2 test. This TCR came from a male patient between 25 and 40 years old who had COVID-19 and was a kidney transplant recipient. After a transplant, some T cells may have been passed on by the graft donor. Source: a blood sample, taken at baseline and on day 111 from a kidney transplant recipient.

The encoded CDR3 is CSALPLAGDSYEQYF. The nucleotides read TGCAGTGCTCTCCCGCTAGCGGGAGACTCCTACGAGCAGTACTTC. The rearranged chain carries TRBV20-1 and TRBJ2-7, and TRBD2 matches 10 of the central bases. Spanning cysteine to phenylalanine, the CDR3 consists of 15 amino acids. The only DNA kept is the CDR3, 45 bases in frame from the first base. CDR1 and CDR2 were assigned from the germline V gene (reference sequence) as DFQATT and SNEGSKA. V has 5 bases trimmed and J has 0 bases trimmed; junction bases matching no gene number 7.